This T cell receptor beta chain was sequenced for a study of blood T cell repertoires in COVID-19. V lost 3 bases and J lost 5, with 7 bases in between. This CDR3 has 12 residues. Germline-derived CDR1 and CDR2 are SEHNR and FQNEAQ (reference sequence). Repertoires were generated with immunoSEQ multiplex PCR, while TCRdb's copy carries only in-frame clones and drops some. The data hold roughly 260,000 clones, with over 80% observed a single time. The genes are TRBV7-9 and TRBJ1-1; D remains unclear. The material sequenced was PBMCs or T cells enriched from blood (not recorded which). The source is a woman aged 25 to 39 with acute COVID-19. The CDR3 coding sequence is TGTGCCAGCAGCTTCGCACAAACTGAAGCTTTCTTT. The encoded protein is CASSFAQTEAFF.